These 6 T cell receptor beta chains originate from one sample sequenced in a study of shared clonotypes between healthy human individuals. Sequencing was performed with immunoSEQ multiplex PCR; in TCRdb, only in-frame clones are kept and a portion is missing. The repertoire holds roughly 2 million clones, approximately 94% seen once, with about 0.13% in the top ten. Material: naive CD4+ T cells sorted from blood. Subset described: CD45RA+ positively selected. The source is a young man in good health.

The V gene is TRBV30, the J gene TRBJ2-5, with D possibly being TRBD2 (5 bases). V gave up 1 base and J gave up 9 bases, with 9 bases separating them. Germline V gives CDR1 GTSNPN, CDR2 SVGIG (reference sequence). This CDR3 spans 11 amino acids. The CDR3 loop is CAWSAPGAQYF. In DNA form, the CDR3 reads TGTGCCTGGAGTGCCCCCGGGGCCCAGTACTTC.

As DNA, the CDR3 is TGTGCCAGCAGCCTCACAGGGTTCCTGACTTTC. This gives the protein CASSLTGFLTF. The V gene is TRBV6-1, the J gene TRBJ2-6; D may be TRBD1 (6 bases). V lost 6 bases and J lost 14, with 11 bases in between. CDR1 MNHNS and CDR2 SASEGT come from the germline V gene. CDR3 length: 11 residues.

The chain combines TRBV5-1 with TRBJ2-3; TRBD2 might be the D (6 bases). Trimming removed 0 bases from V and 1 base from J, with 12 bases in between. This CDR3 has 16 residues. The germline gives CDR1 SGHRS, CDR2 YFSETQ. The CDR3, as DNA: TGCGCCAGCAGCTTGGGAGGGCTAGCGCGCACAGATACGCAGTATTTT. This sequence encodes CASSLGGLARTDTQYF. The full variable domain, in which reference TRBV5-1 and TRBJ2-3 provide the parts outside the CDR3, is KAGVTQTPRYLIKTRGQQVTLSCSPISGHRSVSWYQQTPGQGLQFLFEYFSETQRNKGNFPGRFSGRQFSNSRSEMNVSTLELGDSALYLCASSLGGLARTDTQYFGPGTRLTVL.

V and J are TRBV5-4 and TRBJ1-6; 9 bases line up with TRBD1. Trimming removed 2 bases from V and 13 bases from J; junction bases left unmatched: 7. The length of the CDR3 is 14 residues. The V gene's germline CDR1 is SGHNT and CDR2 YYREEE (reference sequence). The CDR3 protein is CASSFRDRASPLHF. CDR3 nucleotides: TGTGCCAGCAGCTTCCGGGACAGGGCCTCTCCCCTCCACTTT. Full variable domain (outside the CDR3, taken from reference TRBV5-4 and TRBJ1-6): ETGVTQSPTHLIKTRGQQVTLRCSSQSGHNTVSWYQQALGQGPQFIFQYYREEENGRGNFPPRFSGLQFPNYSSELNVNALELDDSALYLCASSFRDRASPLHFGNGTRLTVT.

V and J are TRBV5-6 and TRBJ1-1; 8 nucleotides line up with TRBD1. After removal of 4 bases from V and 1 base from J, the junction contained 9 bases not matched to a gene. This CDR3 spans 16 amino acids. Germline-derived CDR1 and CDR2 are SGHDT and YYEEEE. CDR3 sequence: CASSAGDRNSNTEAFF. The DNA for the CDR3 is TGTGCCAGCAGCGCCGGGGACAGGAATTCGAACACTGAAGCTTTCTTT.

This chain links TRBV5-1 with TRBJ2-7; D possibly corresponds to TRBD2 (6 bases). With 5 bases removed from V and 1 base from J, the gap between germline ends came to 13 bases. Germline V gene data show CDR1 as SGHRS and CDR2 as YFSETQ. The CDR3 has 14 amino acids. CDR3 coding DNA: TGCGCCAGCAGTAAGGAGGGGCCTTCCTACGAGCAGTACTTC. This codes for CASSKEGPSYEQYF. Supplemented by reference TRBV5-1 and TRBJ2-7, the full variable domain reads KAGVTQTPRYLIKTRGQQVTLSCSPISGHRSVSWYQQTPGQGLQFLFEYFSETQRNKGNFPGRFSGRQFSNSRSEMNVSTLELGDSALYLCASSKEGPSYEQYFGPGTRLTVT.